This is a list of T cell receptor beta chains from one sample in a study of blood T cells in healthy people across ages. MiXCR was run by TCRdb on the 5' RACE reads, yielding one entry per CDR3 protein. The sample has 600,000 to 650,000 distinct CDR3 sequences; under 65% are singletons. The sequenced material came from blood. The receptors here all came from a man aged 60 to 75 in good health. Each CDR3 is given with its conserved first and last residue. A D gene is named only where the DNA matches it firmly. Clone size appears in some rows only: once, few, many, or a class for an expanded clone.

j_gene	len	v_gene	d_gene	abundance	CDR3nt	CDR3aa
TRBJ1-1	13	TRBV10-3	.	.	TGTGCCGCTCGGCAGGGGATGAACACTGAAGCTTTCTTT	CAARQGMNTEAFF
TRBJ2-5	15	TRBV7-9	TRBD2	.	TGTGCCAGCAGCTTATTGGGGACTACCGAGGAGACCCAGTACTTC	CASSLLGTTEETQYF
TRBJ2-1	13	TRBV29-1	.	few	TGCAGCGTTTTGATACAGGTTCGGGTAAAGCAGTTCTTC	CSVLIQVRVKQFF
TRBJ2-1	13	TRBV6-5	.	few	TGTGCCAGCAGTTGGGACATGTACAATGAGCAGTTCTTC	CASSWDMYNEQFF
TRBJ2-3	13	TRBV12-3/TRBV12-4	.	once	TGTGCCAGCAGTTCCGTCGAGGCCCATACGCAGTATTTT	CASSSVEAHTQYF
TRBJ1-6	12	TRBV5-1	.	.	TGCGCCAGCAGCCAAGTCAATTCACCCCCCCACTTT	CASSQVNSPPHF
TRBJ2-1	15	TRBV7-2	TRBD1	.	TGTGCCAGCAGTCCCGCAGGGGGCCTCTACAATGAGCAGTTCTTC	CASSPAGGLYNEQFF
TRBJ2-5	14	TRBV18	.	few	TGTGCCAGCTCACTGACAAGGTACCAAGAGACCCAGTACTTC	CASSLTRYQETQYF
TRBJ2-5	12	TRBV6-2/TRBV6-3	.	few	TGTGCCATAAGTGTGTCCCAAGAGACCCAGTACTTC	CAISVSQETQYF
TRBJ2-5	13	TRBV29-1	TRBD1	.	TGCAGCGTTGACCCCGACAGGGGTGGGACCCAGTACTTC	CSVDPDRGGTQYF
TRBJ2-5	15	TRBV2	TRBD2	.	TGTGCCAGCAGTGACTCGAGCGGGGGGGCTGAGACCCAGTACTTC	CASSDSSGGAETQYF
TRBJ2-2	14	TRBV7-2	.	.	TGTGCCAGCAGTGACTGGGGTAGGACCGGGGAGCTGTTTTTT	CASSDWGRTGELFF
TRBJ2-4	19	TRBV6-2/TRBV6-3	TRBD2	few	TGTGCCAGCAGATCCGGGACTAGCGGGGGAGTCCCGGCCAAAAACATTCAGTACTTC	CASRSGTSGGVPAKNIQYF
TRBJ2-3	15	TRBV7-2	.	.	TGTGCCAGCTGGGGTGGCGGGCACCGCACAGATACGCAGTATTTT	CASWGGGHRTDTQYF
TRBJ2-1	15	TRBV9	TRBD2	.	TGTGCCAGCAGCGTAGCTAGCGGGTTTTCCAATGAGCAGTTCTTC	CASSVASGFSNEQFF
TRBJ2-4	14	TRBV5-1	.	.	TGCGCCAGCAGCCTCCAGACTGAGGGGTACATTCAGTACTTC	CASSLQTEGYIQYF
TRBJ1-6	15	TRBV5-1	TRBD1	.	TGCGCCAGCAGCTTACCGACAGGGGAGAATTCACCCCTCCACTTT	CASSLPTGENSPLHF
TRBJ2-3	15	TRBV7-2	.	.	TGTGCCAGCAGCCCCTTGCCGGGAGTCACAGATACGCAGTATTTT	CASSPLPGVTDTQYF
TRBJ2-5	16	TRBV5-1	TRBD2	.	TGCGCCAGCAGCTCATCACGGACTAGCGGGGCAGAGACCCAGTACTTC	CASSSSRTSGAETQYF
TRBJ2-3	15	TRBV20-1	.	.	TGCAGTGTCCCGACAGCCCGGGGCTGGTCAGATACGCAGTATTTT	CSVPTARGWSDTQYF
TRBJ2-5	12	TRBV9	.	.	TGTGCCAGTAGCGTCCCGGGGGAGACCCAGTACTTC	CASSVPGETQYF
TRBJ2-1	13	TRBV29-1	.	.	TGCAGCGTTGCTAGGTCATCCTACAATGAGCAGTTCTTC	CSVARSSYNEQFF
TRBJ2-5	14	TRBV11-2	.	.	TGTGCCAGCAGCCCCGCGGGGTTACAAGAGACCCAGTACTTC	CASSPAGLQETQYF
TRBJ2-3	18	TRBV4-2	TRBD2	.	TGTGCCAGCAGCCAAGACTGGGACGGGGGGGTAAGCACAGATACGCAGTATTTT	CASSQDWDGGVSTDTQYF
TRBJ1-1	14	TRBV5-1	.	.	TGCGCCAGCAGCCAGCAGGAGGGCTGGGCTGAAGCTTTCTTT	CASSQQEGWAEAFF
TRBJ2-1	16	TRBV18	.	.	TGTGCCAGCTCACCACCGGGGGGTCACTCCTACAATGAGCAGTTCTTC	CASSPPGGHSYNEQFF
TRBJ1-4	14	TRBV2	.	.	TGTGCCAGCAGTGCTCAAATGTCGAATGAAAAACTGTTTTTT	CASSAQMSNEKLFF
TRBJ2-4	15	TRBV7-9	.	.	TGTGCCAGCAGCCCAAGGGGGGAGTCCAAAAACATTCAGTACTTC	CASSPRGESKNIQYF
TRBJ2-6	13	TRBV9	.	.	TGTGCCAGCGGACTATCTGGGGCCAACGTCCTGACTTTC	CASGLSGANVLTF
TRBJ2-3	15	TRBV13	.	.	TGTGCCAGCAGCTTACGCGGGGTTCCCGCAGATACGCAGTATTTT	CASSLRGVPADTQYF
TRBJ1-3	14	TRBV20-1	TRBD1	.	TGCAGTGCTAGAAACAGGGGAGCCGGAAACACCATATATTTT	CSARNRGAGNTIYF
TRBJ2-3	14	TRBV28	.	.	TGTGCCAGCAGTTGGGGACTGCGTGGAAATACGCAGTATTTT	CASSWGLRGNTQYF
TRBJ1-1	14	TRBV29-1	.	.	TGCAGCGTTGTCGGCGGACCAGGGAACACTGAAGCTTTCTTT	CSVVGGPGNTEAFF
TRBJ2-5	15	TRBV29-1	.	few	TGCAGCGTTGAGCGGCAGGGGGGGAACCAAGAGACCCAGTACTTC	CSVERQGGNQETQYF
TRBJ2-3	15	TRBV12-3/TRBV12-4	.	.	TGTACCAGCAGGATAGGGGGGCCCGGCACAGATACGCAGTATTTT	CTSRIGGPGTDTQYF
TRBJ2-5	15	TRBV3-1	TRBD1	few	TGTGCCAGCAGCCAAGGCAGGACAGGGAGAGAGACCCAGTACTTC	CASSQGRTGRETQYF
TRBJ2-1	12	TRBV7-2	.	.	TGTGCCAGCAGCTTCCCGCCGGGTGAGCAGTTCTTC	CASSFPPGEQFF
TRBJ1-4	15	TRBV4-1	TRBD1	.	TGCGCCAGCAGCCAAGCCGGGACAGGCGCTGAAAAACTGTTTTTT	CASSQAGTGAEKLFF
TRBJ2-7	15	TRBV20-1	.	.	TGCAGTGCTAGAGATACAAGGGAGGGGGGCTACGAGCAGTACTTC	CSARDTREGGYEQYF
TRBJ2-4	16	TRBV12-3/TRBV12-4	.	few	TGTGCCAGCAGTTTAGGGGGGATGCTAGCCAAAAACATTCAGTACTTC	CASSLGGMLAKNIQYF
TRBJ2-5	13	TRBV28	TRBD2	.	TGTGCCAGCTTCGGCGGGGGGGCTGAGACCCAGTACTTC	CASFGGGAETQYF
TRBJ2-3	11	TRBV10-3	.	.	TGTGCCACTCAGGGCGGGGCTACGCAGTATTTT	CATQGGATQYF
TRBJ2-5	15	TRBV11-2	.	few	TGTGCCAGCAGCTTAAAAGGGTTACGGCAAGAGACCCAGTACTTC	CASSLKGLRQETQYF
TRBJ2-1	17	TRBV6-5	TRBD2	.	TGTGCCAGCAGTTACTCCGGGGCTAGCGGGGGGGCGGGTGAGCAGTTCTTC	CASSYSGASGGAGEQFF
TRBJ2-5	14	TRBV10-1	TRBD1	.	TGCGCCAGCAGTGGCCGGGACAGAGGAGAGACCAAGTACTTC	CASSGRDRGETKYF
TRBJ2-1	13	TRBV14	.	.	TGTGCCACCTCACCCCACAGGGACCATGAGCAGTTCTTC	CATSPHRDHEQFF
TRBJ2-6	16	TRBV27	TRBD1	.	TGTGCCAGCAGTTTAGGGACAGGGGGAGGGGCCAACGTCCTGACTTTC	CASSLGTGGGANVLTF
TRBJ1-2	14	TRBV10-3	.	few	TGTGCCATCAGTGACCCCAGGGGTGACTATGGCTACACCTTC	CAISDPRGDYGYTF
TRBJ2-2	13	TRBV10-3	.	once	TGTGCCATCAGTGTCCAGGTATCCGGGGAGCTGTTTTTT	CAISVQVSGELFF
TRBJ2-5	12	TRBV2	.	.	TGTGCCGGGCAGCGGGCCCAAGAGACCCAGTACTTC	CAGQRAQETQYF
TRBJ2-3	15	TRBV5-1	.	.	TGCGCCAGCAGCTTGGATAACGTTGGGGGAGATACGCAGTATTTT	CASSLDNVGGDTQYF
TRBJ2-5	11	TRBV3-1	.	.	TGTGCCAGCAGCCAAGGGGGGCTGGGGTACTTC	CASSQGGLGYF
TRBJ2-7	13	TRBV7-9	TRBD1	.	TGTGCCAGCACCGCGGACAGGGCATACGAGCAGTACTTC	CASTADRAYEQYF
TRBJ2-6	15	TRBV12-3/TRBV12-4	TRBD1	few	TGTGCCAGCCGGGACAGAAGACCTGGGGCCAACGTCCTGACTTTC	CASRDRRPGANVLTF
TRBJ2-2	17	TRBV9	.	.	TGTGCCAGCAGCGTAGCTCAGTGGGGGGCGAACACCGGGGAGCTGTTTTTT	CASSVAQWGANTGELFF
TRBJ1-2	15	TRBV9	TRBD1	.	TGTGCCAGCAGCACCAGGACAGGGAGTCCTTATGGCTACACCTTC	CASSTRTGSPYGYTF
TRBJ2-5	14	TRBV5-1	.	.	TGCGCCAGCAGCTTGGAGCGGACGAGGGGGACCCAGTACTTC	CASSLERTRGTQYF
TRBJ2-1	16	TRBV20-1	.	.	TGCAGTGCTAGACCTCCCGGGACGACTCGGCAGTCCGAGCAGTTCTTC	CSARPPGTTRQSEQFF
TRBJ2-4	15	TRBV10-3	TRBD2	few	TGTGCCATCAGTGGGGGGGGGTATGGGAAAAACATTCAGTACTTC	CAISGGGYGKNIQYF